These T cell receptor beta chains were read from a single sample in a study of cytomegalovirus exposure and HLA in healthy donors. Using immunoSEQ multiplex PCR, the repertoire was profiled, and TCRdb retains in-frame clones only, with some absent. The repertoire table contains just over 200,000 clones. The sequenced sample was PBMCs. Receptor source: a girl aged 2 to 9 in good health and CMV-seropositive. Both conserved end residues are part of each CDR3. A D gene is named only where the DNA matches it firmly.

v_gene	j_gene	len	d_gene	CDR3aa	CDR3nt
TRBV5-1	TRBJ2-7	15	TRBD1	CASSLGDRETYEQYF	TGCGCCAGCAGCTTGGGGGACAGGGAGACCTACGAGCAGTACTTC
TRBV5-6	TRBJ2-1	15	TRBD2	CASSPRGGPGNEQFF	TGTGCCAGCAGCCCCCGGGGGGGGCCGGGTAATGAGCAGTTCTTC
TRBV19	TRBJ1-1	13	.	CASTLSEGTEAFF	TGTGCCAGTACCCTGAGCGAGGGCACTGAAGCTTTCTTT
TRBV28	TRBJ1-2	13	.	CASSLGGALGYTF	TGTGCCAGCAGTTTAGGGGGGGCGCTAGGCTACACCTTC
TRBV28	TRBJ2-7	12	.	CASSLAVSEQYF	TGTGCCAGCAGTTTGGCCGTAAGCGAGCAGTACTTC
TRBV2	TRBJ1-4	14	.	CASSDAGVIEKLFF	TGTGCCAGCAGTGATGCGGGGGTTATTGAAAAACTGTTTTTT
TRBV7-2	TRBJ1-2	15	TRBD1	CASSLGQGDDYGYTF	TGTGCCAGCAGCTTAGGGCAGGGGGATGACTATGGCTACACCTTC
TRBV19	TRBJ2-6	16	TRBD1	CAVRTGEGAGANVLTF	TGTGCCGTAAGGACAGGGGAAGGGGCTGGGGCCAACGTCCTGACTTTC
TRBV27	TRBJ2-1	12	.	CATGGYYNEQFF	TGTGCCACCGGGGGATATTACAATGAGCAGTTCTTC
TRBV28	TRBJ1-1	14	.	CASNPQGMNTEAFF	TGTGCCAGCAATCCCCAGGGGATGAACACTGAAGCTTTCTTT
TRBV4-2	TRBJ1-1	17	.	CASSQVQGRGGNTEAFF	TGTGCCAGCAGCCAAGTTCAGGGGCGCGGGGGGAACACTGAAGCTTTCTTT
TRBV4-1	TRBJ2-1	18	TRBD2	CASSQDLVGLAGINEQFF	TGCGCCAGCAGCCAAGATCTGGTTGGGCTAGCGGGCATCAATGAGCAGTTCTTC
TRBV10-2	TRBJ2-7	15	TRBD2	CASSEIREGKGEQYF	TGCGCCAGCAGTGAGATCAGGGAGGGTAAGGGCGAGCAGTACTTC
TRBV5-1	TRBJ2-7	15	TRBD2	CASSIIQGGRSEQYF	TGCGCCAGCAGCATTATTCAGGGCGGGAGGAGCGAGCAGTACTTC
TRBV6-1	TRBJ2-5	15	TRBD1	CASSGHRGAQETQYF	TGTGCCAGCAGTGGACACAGGGGGGCCCAAGAGACCCAGTACTTC
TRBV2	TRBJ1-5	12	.	CASRDNNQPQHF	TGTGCCAGCCGGGACAACAATCAGCCCCAGCATTTT
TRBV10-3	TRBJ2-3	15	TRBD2	CAISGLAGATDTQYF	TGTGCCATCAGTGGCCTAGCGGGAGCTACAGATACGCAGTATTTT
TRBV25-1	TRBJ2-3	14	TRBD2	CASSSGSGTDTQYF	TGTGCCAGTTCTAGCGGGAGTGGGACAGATACGCAGTATTTT
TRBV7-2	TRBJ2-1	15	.	CASSLDPGTYNEQFF	TGTGCCAGCAGCTTAGATCCGGGAACTTACAATGAGCAGTTCTTC
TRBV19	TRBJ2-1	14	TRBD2	CASALAGGNNEQFF	TGTGCCAGCGCCCTAGCGGGAGGGAACAATGAGCAGTTCTTC
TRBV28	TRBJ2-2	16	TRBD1	CASSIVTGADTGELFF	TGTGCCAGCAGTATAGTGACAGGGGCGGACACCGGGGAGCTGTTTTTT
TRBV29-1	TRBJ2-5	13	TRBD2	CSARLAGVETQYF	TGCAGCGCGAGACTAGCGGGAGTAGAGACCCAGTACTTC
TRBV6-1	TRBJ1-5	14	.	CASSGQRGWQPQHF	TGTGCCAGCAGTGGGCAGAGAGGGTGGCAGCCCCAGCATTTT
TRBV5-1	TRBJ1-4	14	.	CASSHDRTYEKLFF	TGCGCCAGCAGCCACGACAGGACCTATGAAAAACTGTTTTTT
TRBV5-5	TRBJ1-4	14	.	CASSLALTNEKLFF	TGTGCCAGCAGCTTGGCGTTGACTAATGAAAAACTGTTTTTT
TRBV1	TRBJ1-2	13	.	CTSSHAGGYGYTF	TGCACCAGCAGCCATGCAGGGGGCTATGGCTACACCTTC
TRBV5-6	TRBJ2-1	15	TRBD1	CASSLNRGSYNEQFF	TGTGCCAGCAGCTTAAACAGGGGGTCTTACAATGAGCAGTTCTTC
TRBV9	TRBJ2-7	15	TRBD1	CASSPGQPRSYEQYF	TGTGCCAGCAGCCCGGGACAGCCACGGTCCTACGAGCAGTACTTC
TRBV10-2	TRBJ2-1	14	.	CASSETGSYNEQFF	TGCGCCAGCAGTGAGACGGGCTCCTACAATGAGCAGTTCTTC
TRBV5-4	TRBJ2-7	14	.	CASRRDSPRGEQYF	TGTGCCAGCAGACGGGACTCCCCGAGAGGGGAGCAGTACTTC
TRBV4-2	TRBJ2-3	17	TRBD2	CASSSPMGGGSTDTQYF	TGTGCCAGCAGCTCACCGATGGGGGGAGGGAGCACAGATACGCAGTATTTT
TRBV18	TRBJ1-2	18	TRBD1	CASSPGPTSVDRGHGYTF	TGTGCCAGCTCACCAGGACCTACCTCGGTGGACAGGGGGCATGGCTACACCTTC
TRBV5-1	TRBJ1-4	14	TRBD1	CASSSDRETEKLFF	TGCGCCAGCAGCTCGGACAGGGAGACTGAAAAACTGTTTTTT
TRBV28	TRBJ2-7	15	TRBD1	CASRPTGGSSYEQYF	TGTGCCAGCAGACCCACAGGGGGGAGCTCCTACGAGCAGTACTTC
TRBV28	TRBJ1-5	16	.	CASSSTRSSRGQPQHF	TGTGCCAGCAGTTCCACGCGGAGTAGCCGGGGTCAGCCCCAGCATTTT
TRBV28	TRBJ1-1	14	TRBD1	CASSPRTGRTEAFF	TGTGCCAGCAGTCCCCGGACAGGGCGGACTGAAGCTTTCTTT
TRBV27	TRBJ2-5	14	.	CASSFAGPQETQYF	TGTGCCAGCAGTTTCGCGGGGCCCCAAGAGACCCAGTACTTC
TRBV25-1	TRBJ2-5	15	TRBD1	CASSDWTGVEGTQYF	TGTGCCAGCAGTGATTGGACAGGGGTTGAGGGGACCCAGTACTTC
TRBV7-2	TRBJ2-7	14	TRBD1	CASSQGQGPYEQYF	TGTGCCAGCAGCCAGGGACAGGGCCCCTACGAGCAGTACTTC
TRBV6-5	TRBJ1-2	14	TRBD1	CASSSGTDNMAGTF	TGTGCCAGCAGTTCTGGGACAGATAATATGGCTGGCACCTTC
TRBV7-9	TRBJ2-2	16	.	CASSLKGVVGTGELFF	TGTGCCAGCAGCTTGAAGGGAGTGGTGGGTACCGGGGAGCTGTTTTTT
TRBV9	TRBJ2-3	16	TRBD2	CASSAPRLAGEDTQYF	TGTGCCAGCAGCGCCCCACGGCTGGCGGGAGAGGATACGCAGTATTTT
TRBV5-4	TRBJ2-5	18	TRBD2	CASSLSLGISGRLETQYF	TGTGCCAGCAGCTTGAGTTTGGGGATTAGCGGGAGATTAGAGACCCAGTACTTC
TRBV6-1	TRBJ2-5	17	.	CASSESPWGATKETQYF	TGTGCCAGCAGTGAAAGCCCCTGGGGCGCTACCAAGGAGACCCAGTACTTC
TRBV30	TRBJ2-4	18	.	CAWSAPRTVILAKNIQYF	TGTGCCTGGAGTGCCCCTCGTACAGTTATTCTAGCCAAAAACATTCAGTACTTC
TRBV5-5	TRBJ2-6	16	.	CASSLALSSGANVLTF	TGTGCCAGCAGCTTGGCCTTGAGTTCTGGGGCCAACGTCCTGACTTTC
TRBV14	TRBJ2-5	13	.	CASSHPEVETQYF	TGTGCCAGCAGCCATCCGGAGGTAGAGACCCAGTACTTC
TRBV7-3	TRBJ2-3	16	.	CASSPGTRQTTDTQYF	TGTGCCAGCAGCCCTGGGACACGGCAGACCACAGATACGCAGTATTTT
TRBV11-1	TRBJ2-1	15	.	CASSLNRDGYNEQFF	TGTGCCAGCAGTCTTAACAGGGACGGCTACAATGAGCAGTTCTTC
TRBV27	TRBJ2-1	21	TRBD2	CASSRGTGVRLAGAGSNEQFF	TGTGCCAGCAGTAGGGGGACGGGAGTGAGACTAGCGGGAGCGGGTAGCAATGAGCAGTTCTTC
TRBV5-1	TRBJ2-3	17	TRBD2	CASSLETSGRAGDTQYF	TGCGCCAGCAGCTTGGAAACTAGCGGGAGGGCCGGAGATACGCAGTATTTT
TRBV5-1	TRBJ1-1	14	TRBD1	CASSPDRGSSGAFF	TGCGCCAGCAGCCCGGACAGGGGGAGTTCGGGGGCTTTCTTT